These 27 T cell receptor beta chains originate from one sample sequenced in a study of regulatory T cells in long-lasting Graves disease. Arm-PCR of CDR3 regions and iRepertoire HTBI primers were used to build TCR beta libraries. A single record per CDR3 protein comes from TCRdb applying MiXCR to the multiplex PCR reads. The sample includes approximately 460,000 distinct CDR3 sequences, about a sixth seen only once; the top ten take about 10%. Specified time point: newly diagnosed GD, antithyroid drugs for less than 3 months. With RNA extracted from PBMCs as input, the TCR library was made. Separately, the same data were catalogued under a study of T cells in Graves' hyperthyroidism and ophthalmopathy.

The sequences come from peripheral blood mononuclear cells (PBMCs), collected at new diagnosis, from a patient treated with antithyroid drugs. These receptors came from a woman in her twenties or thirties with Graves disease.

This clonotype was seen just once. The chain employs TRBV25-1 and TRBJ2-7; D is possibly TRBD1 or TRBD2 (7 bases each). This CDR3 contains 13 residues. The germline V and J ends were trimmed by 10 bases and 2 bases, with 15 bases remaining between them. CDR1 is MGHDK, CDR2 SYGVNS, per germline. The CDR3 DNA sequence: TGTGCCACCGGGAGGACAGGAGCCTACGAGCAGTACTTC. The encoded protein is CATGRTGAYEQYF.

Many counts were recorded for this clonotype. The gene calls are TRBV7-9 and TRBJ2-1, with TRBD2 matching over 14 bases. Germline CDR1 SEHNR, CDR2 FQNEAQ (reference sequence). This CDR3 region has 15 residues. The trim removed 5 bases at V and 10 bases at J, leaving 7 bases unmatched. CDR3 amino acids: CASSQGLAGVGEQFF. DNA of the CDR3: TGTGCCAGCAGCCAGGGACTAGCGGGAGTGGGGGAGCAGTTCTTC.

This clonotype was seen at least ten times. The chain has TRBV6-5 and TRBJ2-7; 7 nucleotides agree with TRBD2. The CDR3 spans 14 residues. CDR1 and CDR2 (germline): MNHEY, SVGAGI. With V trimmed by 2 bases and J by 5 bases, 6 bases remained unmatched. The CDR3 nucleotides read TGTGCCAGCAGTTACGCGGGAGCGCCCCACGAGCAGTACTTC. Amino acid sequence: CASSYAGAPHEQYF.

There are many counts of this clonotype. The chain has TRBV3-1 and TRBJ1-1; possible D gene TRBD1, 5 bases. The CDR3 length is 15 residues. CDR1 and CDR2 (germline): LGHDT, YNNKEL (reference sequence). Trimming removed 0 bases at V and 5 bases at J, with 13 bases between. CDR3 in DNA: TGTGCCAGCAGCCAAGAGCTTGGGACTGGAACTGAAGCTTTCTTT. Translating it yields CASSQELGTGTEAFF.

The chain joins TRBV20-1 to TRBJ1-1; TRBD1 is a possible D gene (5 bases). The CDR3 has 12 residues. Germline V gene data show CDR1 as DFQATT and CDR2 as SNEGSKA (reference sequence). The V gene lost 5 bases and the J gene lost 4 bases, with 11 bases spanning the gap. Written as DNA, the CDR3 is TGCAGTGCTGCCAGGGACTCCACTGAAGCTTTCTTT. As protein: CSAARDSTEAFF.

This clonotype came up many times. The chain links TRBV11-2 to TRBJ1-1; no reliable D call. V was clipped by 5 bases and J by 4 bases, with 23 bases between them. CDR1 is SGHAT, CDR2 FQNNGV, per germline. The CDR3 is 17 amino acids. Here the CDR3 DNA reads TGTGCCAGCAGCACCCGTCAGGTGGGCCTAAGGACCACTGAAGCTTTCTTT. It yields the protein CASSTRQVGLRTTEAFF.

This clonotype was seen at least ten times. The V call is TRBV9, the J call TRBJ2-7; 13 positions match TRBD2. Unmatched junction bases numbered 13, after V lost 4 bases and J lost 6 bases. Germline V CDR1 and CDR2: SGDLS, YYNGEE. The CDR3 extends over 17 amino acids. In nucleotides, the CDR3 is TGTGCCAGCAGCCCTGGACTAGCGGGAGTTAGGGCTAGCGAGCAGTACTTC. Translating gives CASSPGLAGVRASEQYF.

This clonotype was picked up many times. J is TRBJ2-3 and V is TRBV28; 10 bases line up with TRBD2. The germline CDR1 and CDR2 sequences are MDHEN and SYDVKM. The CDR3 is 17 amino acids. V shed 5 bases and J 2 bases; nucleotides not matched to a gene: 10. The CDR3 protein is CASSTAPGTSATDTQYF. In DNA, the CDR3 is TGTGCCAGCAGTACAGCTCCCGGGACTAGCGCCACAGATACGCAGTATTTT.

V gene TRBV15 combines with J gene TRBJ2-3; 7 positions agree with TRBD1. The CDR3 consists of 14 residues. Losses at the gene ends were 5 bases for V and 9 bases for J; bases not matched to a gene: 11. Germline CDR1 and CDR2: LNHNV and YYDKDF (reference sequence). Here the CDR3 reads CATSEGTEISTQYF. The CDR3 region has the DNA TGTGCCACCAGCGAGGGGACAGAGATCAGCACGCAGTATTTT.

This clonotype has a handful of counts. The junction shows a germline mismatch at one end, possibly a read error. This rearrangement joins TRBV18 to TRBJ1-1; D is unresolved. Germline V gene lookup returns CDR1 KGHSH and CDR2 LQKENI. The CDR3 has 14 residues. As DNA, the CDR3 is TGTGCCAGCTATATTGGAGGAGGGAACACTGAAGCTTCCTTT. Amino acids: CASYIGGGNTEASF.

This clonotype has ten or more counts. The V gene is TRBV20-1, the J gene TRBJ2-1; D assignment may be TRBD1 or TRBD2 (5 bases each). This CDR3 is built from 13 residues. With 3 bases removed from V and 9 bases from J, the gap between germline ends came to 15 bases. CDR1 and CDR2 from the germline V gene are DFQATT and SNEGSKA (reference sequence). Written as DNA, the CDR3 is TGCAGTGCTAGGGGACCAGGGTCCCGTGAGCAGTTCTTC. It yields the protein CSARGPGSREQFF.

The chain employs TRBV10-2 and TRBJ2-1; D unclear. The CDR3 loop spans 14 amino acids. CDR1 is WSHSY, CDR2 SAAADI, per germline. Trimming cost V 7 bases and J 5 bases, with 15 bases left between them. CDR3 sequence reads: CASTDRYRNNEQFF. CDR3 in DNA: TGCGCCAGCACTGATAGATACAGAAACAATGAGCAGTTCTTC.

This clonotype has a count of ten or more. The chain combines TRBV11-2 with TRBJ2-1; D is ambiguous. Germline V gives CDR1 SGHAT, CDR2 FQNNGV. With 6 bases removed from V and 6 bases from J, the gap between germline ends came to 12 bases. The CDR3 loop spans 13 amino acids. CDR3 sequence (DNA): TGTGCCAGCAGAACTTACGGACCCAATGAGCAGTTCTTC. This sequence encodes CASRTYGPNEQFF.

The sample holds one count of this clonotype. The V and J genes are TRBV4-3 and TRBJ2-7, with 7 bases fitting TRBD1. V lost 1 base, J lost 3 bases, and 6 bases stayed unmatched. Germline CDR1 reads LGHNA; CDR2 reads YSLEER. The length of the CDR3 is 15 residues. This CDR3 is CASSQGGTEVYEQYF. DNA for the CDR3: TGCGCCAGCAGCCAAGGAGGGACAGAAGTCTACGAGCAGTACTTC.

Ten or more counts support this clonotype. This chain's CDR3 is CASSLALYNEQFF. The CDR3 DNA sequence: TGTGCCAGCAGTTTGGCCCTCTACAATGAGCAGTTCTTC. The J gene is TRBJ2-1, the V gene TRBV28, with D uncertain. V was clipped by 3 bases and J by 3 bases, with 6 bases between them. CDR1 is MDHEN, CDR2 SYDVKM, per germline. The CDR3 runs to 13 residues. Variable domain in full (rest from reference TRBV28 and TRBJ2-1): DVKVTQSSRYLVKRTGEKVFLECVQDMDHENMFWYRQDPGLGLRLIYFSYDVKMKEKGDIPEGYSVSREKKERFSLILESASTNQTSMYLCASSLALYNEQFFGPGTRLTVL.

On this clonotype: A far larger clone is only one base removed, so a read error is likely. The gene calls are TRBV20-1 and TRBJ2-1; D is unclear. The V gene's germline CDR1 is DFQATT and CDR2 SNEGSKA (reference sequence). V lost 3 bases to trimming and J lost 10 bases, with 10 bases between them. There are 11 residues in the CDR3. Here the CDR3 reads CSASVGYEQFF. The DNA of the CDR3 is TGCAGTGCTAGTGTGGGCTACGAGCAGTTCTTC.

This chain's CDR3 is CASSREDYIQYF. The CDR3 DNA sequence: TGTGCCAGCAGTCGCGAGGACTACATTCAGTACTTC. This sequence joins TRBV7-9 and TRBJ2-4; weak D call: TRBD2 (5 bases). The CDR3 totals 12 residues. CDR1 SEHNR and CDR2 FQNEAQ come from the germline V gene (reference sequence). V lost 6 bases and J lost 8, with 11 bases in between.

Notes on this clonotype: A junction boundary mismatches the germline segment, possibly from a read error. The gene calls are TRBV3-1 and TRBJ2-5; 7 nucleotides align to TRBD2. The CDR3 contains 15 residues. CDR1 is LGHDT, CDR2 YNNKEL, per germline (reference sequence). CDR3 in amino acids: CASQPSSGLQETRYF. The CDR3 DNA follows: TGTGCCAGCCAGCCGTCTAGCGGCCTCCAAGAGACCCGGTACTTC.

CDR3 in DNA: TGCAGTGCTAGCAGGGAGGGACACCAAGAGACCCAGTACTTC. Translated: CSASREGHQETQYF. V usage is TRBV20-1 and J usage is TRBJ2-5; 7 bases align to TRBD2. The germline gives CDR1 DFQATT, CDR2 SNEGSKA (reference sequence). The CDR3 consists of 14 residues. The ends lost 3 bases at V and 0 bases at J; junction bases unmatched: 4.

This clonotype was picked up many times. V and J are TRBV3-1 and TRBJ2-1; D is ambiguous. The V gene's germline CDR1 is LGHDT and CDR2 YNNKEL (reference sequence). Trimming left V 0 bases short and J 7 bases short, with 4 bases between. This CDR3 contains 12 residues. The CDR3 here is CASSQDPNEQFF. The CDR3 coding sequence is TGTGCCAGCAGCCAAGATCCAAATGAGCAGTTCTTC.

This clonotype was seen ten or more times. The rearrangement joins TRBV14 to TRBJ2-7; no reliable D call. Trimming pared 5 bases from V and 3 bases from J, leaving 14 bases between. This CDR3 is 14 amino acids long. Germline values: CDR1 SGHDN, CDR2 FVKESK. The CDR3, as DNA: TGTGCCAGCAGCTTCCGGGCCCTAGGCTACGAGCAGTACTTC. Amino acid sequence: CASSFRALGYEQYF. Full variable domain (remainder filled in from reference TRBV14 and TRBJ2-7): EAGVTQFPSHSVIEKGQTVTLRCDPISGHDNLYWYRRVMGKEIKFLLHFVKESKQDESGMPNNRFLAERTGGTYSTLKVQPAELEDSGVYFCASSFRALGYEQYFGPGTRLTVT.

This clonotype has ten or more counts. The rearrangement uses TRBV18 and TRBJ2-7, with 10 bases aligning to TRBD1. Germline CDR1 and CDR2: KGHSH and LQKENI. V gave up 6 bases and J gave up 4 bases; unmatched junction bases: 9. The CDR3 consists of 15 residues. CDR3 sequence (DNA): TGTGCCAGCTCGACAGGACAGGGGGAATCGTACGAGCAGTACTTC. Amino acids: CASSTGQGESYEQYF.

In this sample, this clonotype turned up a few times. The chain combines TRBV19 with TRBJ1-1; D unclear. CDR3 length: 13 amino acids. Germline CDR1 is LNHDA and CDR2 is SQIVND (reference sequence). V was cut by 2 bases and J by 5 bases, with 9 bases left in between. The CDR3 protein is CASSINGGTEAFF. The CDR3 DNA follows: TGTGCCAGTAGTATAAACGGTGGAACTGAAGCTTTCTTT.

This clonotype has ten or more counts. The chain couples TRBV5-6 to TRBJ1-5; D unresolved. This CDR3 is built from 15 residues. The germline V gene has CDR1 SGHDT and CDR2 YYEEEE. The V end was cut by 2 bases, the J end by 2 bases, with 11 bases between. As DNA, the CDR3 is TGTGCCAGCAGCTTATCGTATAGAGGCAATCAGCCCCAGCATTTT. Protein product: CASSLSYRGNQPQHF.

The chain links TRBV28 to TRBJ1-1; D is undetermined. Trimming pared 5 bases from V and 5 bases from J, leaving 9 bases between. Germline V gives CDR1 MDHEN, CDR2 SYDVKM. This CDR3 spans 12 amino acids. Here the CDR3 DNA reads TGTGCCAGCAGTGGGTTGAGAACTGAAGCTTTCTTT. Protein product: CASSGLRTEAFF.

This clonotype was seen a few times. V is TRBV7-6 and J is TRBJ2-1; 8 bases line up with TRBD2. CDR1 is SGHVS and CDR2 is FNYEAQ in the germline V gene. This CDR3 comprises 17 residues. The V segment lost 5 bases and the J segment 6 bases; nucleotides outside the gene matches: 15. For the CDR3, the DNA is TGTGCCAGCAGCCCAATAGCGGGACCCTTACGGGGCAATGAGCAGTTCTTC. The encoded protein is CASSPIAGPLRGNEQFF.

Ten or more counts support this clonotype. The genes are TRBV3-1 and TRBJ2-1; TRBD2 agrees at 13 bases. The germline gives CDR1 LGHDT, CDR2 YNNKEL (reference sequence). The CDR3 covers 16 residues. With V trimmed by 3 bases and J by 4 bases, 3 bases remained unmatched. The CDR3 sequence is CASSQGLAGSYNEQFF. The DNA of the CDR3 is TGTGCCAGCAGCCAGGGACTAGCGGGAAGTTACAATGAGCAGTTCTTC.